The T cell receptor beta chain under discussion was sequenced for a study of CD4+ T cells in melanoma. Regarding this clone: No antigen is known for it.

Overall study results and limits: A reported correlation linked neoantigen-specific CD4+ T cells to CD8+, macrophage and B cell function.

The data were produced by immunoSEQ multiplex PCR, yet TCRdb's version contains in-frame clones alone and is incomplete. The sample lists under 10,000 clones; 70% to 75% were seen once. Per germline, CDR1 PRHDT and CDR2 FYEKMQ (reference sequence). V dropped 0 bases and J dropped 3 bases, with 3 bases sitting between them. This CDR3 is 12 amino acids long. What was sequenced was cells from a culture (not recorded whether cultured in vitro). V and J are TRBV13 and TRBJ2-7; the D is unclear. The origin of this receptor is a human donor with melanoma. CDR3 protein: CASSLGFYEQYF. The CDR3 bases are TGTGCCAGCAGCTTAGGGTTCTACGAGCAGTACTTC.